The T cell receptor (beta chain) under discussion was sequenced for a study of regulatory T cells in long-lasting Graves disease. Study information: Graves' cases, newly diagnosed, had used antithyroid drugs under 3 months. Overall study results and limits: Clonotypes that were public and shared totalled 2,500 to 3,500 in persistent patients versus 750 to 1,000 in new patients.

Germline lookup yields CDR1 SEHNR and CDR2 FQNEAQ (reference sequence). The CDR3 is 16 residues long. Trimming at V came to 5 bases and at J to 2 bases, leaving 6 bases not matched to a gene. A remark on this clonotype: Its antigen is undetermined.

Building of the TCR beta libraries involved iRepertoire HTBI primers and Arm-PCR of CDR3 regions. A single record per CDR3 protein comes from TCRdb applying MiXCR to the multiplex PCR reads. The table records approximately 400,000 distinct CDR3 sequences, more than 12% of them present only once. Time point in this sample: newly diagnosed GD, antithyroid drugs for less than 3 months. PBMC-derived RNA was used for the TCR library. This sample also belongs to another study, concerning T cells in Graves' hyperthyroidism and ophthalmopathy. That publication notes: First-round RT-PCR targeting the TCR CDR3 was performed with the HTBI primer set. Appearing also in blood were most of the thyroid clonotypes expanded above 0.001.

The chain recombines TRBV7-9 with TRBJ2-7, with 13 bases identical to TRBD2. The source of this sequence is a woman in her 30s with Graves disease. The specimen comprised peripheral blood mononuclear cells (PBMCs), sampled at new diagnosis, from a patient treated with antithyroid drugs. The chain's CDR3 is CASSAGLAGAPYEQYF. The CDR3 DNA reads TGTGCCAGCAGCGCCGGACTAGCGGGAGCCCCCTACGAGCAGTACTTC.